A single sample gave rise to the 18 T cell receptor beta chains below, sequenced in a study of blood T cell repertoires in COVID-19. Assay: immunoSEQ multiplex PCR; the TCRdb copy retains only in-frame clones and omits some. The sample contains about 83,000 clones, around 90% of which appear only once. The specimen was peripheral blood. These TCRs come from a woman between 50 and 59 years old with active or convalescent COVID-19.

The J gene is TRBJ2-7, the V gene TRBV7-9, with 10 bases lining up with TRBD1. After removal of 5 bases from V and 5 bases from J, the junction contained 9 bases not matched to a gene. The CDR3 length is 15 residues. CDR1 is SEHNR, CDR2 FQNEAQ, per germline (reference sequence). CDR3 protein: CASSLGTGVVHEQYF. CDR3 DNA: TGTGCCAGCAGCCTCGGGACAGGGGTTGTCCACGAGCAGTACTTC.

This clone was seen more than once but under ten times. The chain employs TRBV6-1 and TRBJ2-7; 7 bases align to TRBD2. The CDR3 totals 16 residues. The trim removed 0 bases at V and 2 bases at J, leaving 7 bases unmatched. Germline CDR1 and CDR2: MNHNS and SASEGT. The CDR3: CASSEAAGAGAYEQYF. In DNA, the CDR3 is TGTGCCAGCAGTGAAGCGGCGGGAGCAGGCGCCTACGAGCAGTACTTC.

The chain recombines TRBV7-3 with TRBJ1-6; D not certain. The CDR3 totals 15 residues. The germline CDR1 and CDR2 sequences are SGHTA and FQGTGA. The V end lost 0 bases, the J end lost 10 bases, and 13 bases lay between the germline ends. CDR3 sequence: CASSLTPRDESPLHF. CDR3 bases: TGTGCCAGCAGCTTAACCCCTCGGGATGAGTCACCCCTCCACTTT.

The chain links TRBV30 to TRBJ1-1; no clear D gene. V lost 4 bases and J 6 bases, leaving 12 bases between the germline ends. The CDR3 is 12 amino acids. The germline gives CDR1 GTSNPN, CDR2 SVGIG (reference sequence). The DNA of the CDR3 is TGTGCCTGGAATGAGGGTCACTCTGAAGCTTTCTTT. This gives the protein CAWNEGHSEAFF. Filled out from reference TRBV30 and TRBJ1-1, the complete variable domain reads SQTIHQWPATLVQPVGSPLSLECTVEGTSNPNLYWYRQAAGRGLQLLFYSVGIGQISSEVPQNLSASRPQDRQFILSSKKLLLSDSGFYLCAWNEGHSEAFFGQGTRLTVV.

The chain employs TRBV30 and TRBJ1-5, with D possibly matching TRBD1 (5 bases). This CDR3 has 18 residues. Trimming shortened V by 0 bases and J by 0 bases, and 18 bases separated the two germline ends. Germline CDR1 GTSNPN, CDR2 SVGIG (reference sequence). The CDR3, as DNA: TGTGCCTGGAGTGTAGCGAGGACAAACCTTTATAGCAATCAGCCCCAGCATTTT. Amino acids: CAWSVARTNLYSNQPQHF.

This chain uses TRBV7-3 with TRBJ2-1; 13 bases are a match to TRBD2. The CDR3 length is 13 residues. Germline values: CDR1 SGHTA, CDR2 FQGTGA. Trimming took 6 bases from V and 10 from J; bases not matched to a gene: 3. CDR3 in amino acids: CASSLGLAGEQFF. In nucleotides, the CDR3 is TGTGCCAGCAGTTTGGGACTAGCGGGGGAGCAGTTCTTC.

This clone was counted only a few times. The CDR3 loop reads CASSLTGGDQPQHF. CDR3 nucleotides: TGTGCCAGCAGCTTAACAGGGGGGGATCAGCCCCAGCATTTT. The chain uses TRBV7-3 and TRBJ1-5, with D perhaps TRBD1 (6 bases). V lost 0 bases and J lost 5, with 8 bases in between. Germline-derived CDR1 and CDR2 are SGHTA and FQGTGA. This CDR3 has 14 amino acids.

The chain carries TRBV5-1 and TRBJ1-5; tentative D call: TRBD1 (6 bases). Trimming removed 0 bases at V and 5 bases at J, with 15 bases between. The CDR3 contains 16 residues. The germline CDR1 and CDR2 sequences are SGHRS and YFSETQ. The CDR3 here is CASSLGVGGPYQPQHF. CDR3 coding DNA: TGCGCCAGCAGCTTGGGCGTGGGGGGGCCCTATCAGCCCCAGCATTTT.

This chain uses TRBV10-2 with TRBJ1-1; D may be TRBD1 (5 bases). V lost 8 bases and J lost 0, with 10 bases in between. The CDR3 spans 13 residues. Germline assignment: CDR1 WSHSY and CDR2 SAAADI. The CDR3 is CASLDSMNTEAFF. The CDR3 DNA reads TGCGCCAGCCTAGACAGTATGAACACTGAAGCTTTCTTT.

This clone was observed once. Other DNA sequences in the sample encode the same CDR3. This chain joins TRBV6-5 and TRBJ1-2, with D maybe TRBD1 (6 bases). The length of the CDR3 is 12 residues. Trimming left V 8 bases short and J 2 bases short, with 9 bases between. CDR1 MNHEY and CDR2 SVGAGI come from the germline V gene. CDR3 region: CASPGQNYGYTF. DNA of the CDR3: TGTGCCAGCCCCGGACAGAACTATGGCTACACCTTC.

The rearrangement joins TRBV9 to TRBJ1-2; no firm D call. CDR3 length: 11 amino acids. The V end was cut by 8 bases, the J end by 2 bases, with 7 bases between. Germline lookup yields CDR1 SGDLS and CDR2 YYNGEE. This CDR3 reads CARGGNYGYTF. The CDR3 DNA reads as TGTGCCAGGGGAGGAAACTATGGCTACACCTTC.

The rearrangement links TRBV3-1 (or the pseudogene TRBV3-2) to TRBJ2-4; D not resolved. This CDR3 has 17 residues. The germline CDR1 and CDR2 sequences are LGHDT and YNNKEL (reference sequence). V gave up 1 base and J gave up 0 bases, with 13 bases separating them. The chain's CDR3 is CASSQVQQFVAKNIQYF. The DNA for the CDR3 is TGTGCCAGCAGCCAAGTCCAACAGTTCGTAGCCAAAAACATTCAGTACTTC.

This sequence joins TRBV27 and TRBJ1-2; 8 nucleotides match TRBD1. Germline CDR1 reads MNHEY; CDR2 reads SMNVEV (reference sequence). Trimming took 6 bases from V and 4 from J; bases not matched to a gene: 4. The CDR3 is made up of 13 amino acids. CDR3 residues: CASSYGQGYGYTF. CDR3 coding DNA: TGTGCCAGCAGCTACGGACAGGGCTATGGCTACACCTTC.

The chain uses TRBV5-1 and TRBJ1-2; D uncertain. Trimming removed 2 bases from V and 5 bases from J, with 13 bases in between. The germline gives CDR1 SGHRS, CDR2 YFSETQ. This CDR3 has 14 amino acids. CDR3 amino acids: CASSLTTRGYGYTF. In DNA form, the CDR3 reads TGCGCCAGCAGCTTAACCACCCGAGGATATGGCTACACCTTC.

The rearrangement joins TRBV6-5 to TRBJ1-3, with TRBD1 matching 11 bases. With V trimmed by 5 bases and J by 2 bases, 2 bases remained unmatched. This CDR3 has 15 amino acids. Germline CDR1 and CDR2: MNHEY and SVGAGI. CDR3 DNA: TGTGCCAGCAGTCGGGGACAGGGGGCTGGAAACACCATATATTTT. Translation: CASSRGQGAGNTIYF.

J is TRBJ1-4 and V is TRBV7-9, with TRBD1 identical over 8 bases. Germline loops: CDR1 SEHNR, CDR2 FQNEAQ (reference sequence). The CDR3 runs to 14 residues. With 2 bases clipped from V and 8 bases from J, the junction kept 4 bases outside the gene matches. The CDR3 bases are TGTGCCAGCAGCTTATTCCAGGGGGCCGAAAAACTGTTTTTT. Its translation: CASSLFQGAEKLFF.

CDR3 protein: CASSIRGQPQHF. The CDR3 nucleotides are TGTGCCAGTAGTATAAGGGGGCAGCCCCAGCATTTT. The rearrangement uses TRBV19 and TRBJ1-5, with D possibly TRBD1 on 6 matching bases. Trimming removed 2 bases from V and 7 bases from J, with 6 bases in between. Germline-derived CDR1 and CDR2 are LNHDA and SQIVND (reference sequence). The CDR3 runs 12 residues.

This chain uses TRBV6-5 with TRBJ2-2; perhaps TRBD1 as D (6 bases). The length of the CDR3 is 14 residues. Trimming left V 7 bases short and J 3 bases short, with 12 bases between. The V gene's germline CDR1 is MNHEY and CDR2 SVGAGI. The CDR3 loop reads CASTTGQYTGELFF. The CDR3 region has the DNA TGTGCCAGCACAACGGGACAATACACCGGGGAGCTGTTTTTT.